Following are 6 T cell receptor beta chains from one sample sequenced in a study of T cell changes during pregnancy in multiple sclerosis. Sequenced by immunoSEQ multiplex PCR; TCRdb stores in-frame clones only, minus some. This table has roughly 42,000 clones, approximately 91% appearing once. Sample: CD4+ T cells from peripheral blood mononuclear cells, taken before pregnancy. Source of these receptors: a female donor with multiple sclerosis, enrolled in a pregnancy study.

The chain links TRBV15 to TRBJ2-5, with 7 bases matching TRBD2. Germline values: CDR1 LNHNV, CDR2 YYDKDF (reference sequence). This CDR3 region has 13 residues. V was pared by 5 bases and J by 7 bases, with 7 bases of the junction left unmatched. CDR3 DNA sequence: TGTGCCACCAGCGGTAGCGGGTCCGGGACCCAGTACTTC. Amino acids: CATSGSGSGTQYF.

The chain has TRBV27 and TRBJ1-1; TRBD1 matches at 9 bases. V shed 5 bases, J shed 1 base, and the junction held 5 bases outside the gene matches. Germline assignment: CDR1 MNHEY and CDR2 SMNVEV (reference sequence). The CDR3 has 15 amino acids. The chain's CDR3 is CASSRPGQGNTEAFF. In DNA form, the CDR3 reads TGTGCCAGCAGTCGGCCGGGACAGGGGAACACTGAAGCTTTCTTT.

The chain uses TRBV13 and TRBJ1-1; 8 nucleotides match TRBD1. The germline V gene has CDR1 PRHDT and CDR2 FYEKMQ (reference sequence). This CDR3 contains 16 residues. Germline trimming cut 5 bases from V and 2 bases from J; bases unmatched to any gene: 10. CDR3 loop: CASSRPQGALNTEAFF. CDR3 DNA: TGTGCCAGCAGCCGCCCGCAGGGGGCCTTAAACACTGAAGCTTTCTTT.

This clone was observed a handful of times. The CDR3 DNA reads as TGTGCCAGCAGTTACTTACAGACCGGGGAGCTGTTTTTT. Translation: CASSYLQTGELFF. The rearrangement joins TRBV6-5 to TRBJ2-2; D unclear. This CDR3 has 13 amino acids. Trimming took off 1 base at V and 5 bases at J, with 5 bases between the two ends. CDR1 is MNHEY, CDR2 SVGAGI, per germline.

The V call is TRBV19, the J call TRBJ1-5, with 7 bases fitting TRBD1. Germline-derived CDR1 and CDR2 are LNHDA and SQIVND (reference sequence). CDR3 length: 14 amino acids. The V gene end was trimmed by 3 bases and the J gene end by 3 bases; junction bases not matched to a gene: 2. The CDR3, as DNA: TGTGCCAGTAGTATGGACAGGTCCAATCAGCCCCAGCATTTT. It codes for CASSMDRSNQPQHF.

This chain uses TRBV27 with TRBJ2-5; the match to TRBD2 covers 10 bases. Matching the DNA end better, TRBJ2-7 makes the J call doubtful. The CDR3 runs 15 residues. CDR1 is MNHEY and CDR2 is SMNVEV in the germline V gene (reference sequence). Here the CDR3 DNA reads TGTGCCAGCATACGAGCGGGGGGGCAGTCCTACGAGCAGTACTTC. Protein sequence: CASIRAGGQSYEQYF.